This T cell receptor beta chain was sequenced for a study of blood T cell repertoires in COVID-19. Whole-study context: The study drew acute and convalescent COVID-19 samples from the United States, Italy and Spain. The analysed material was cDNA or gDNA that came from T cells, B-cell-depleted T cells, or PBMCs.

Authors' processing steps: Reference gene primers were amplified, and this amplification served to estimate nucleated cell counts. The table came from immunoSEQ multiplex PCR; TCRdb's copy has only in-frame clones and leaves some out. The DNA was the basis for D and trimming; V, J and clone size are from that table. The profile shows approximately 200,000 clones, 80% to 90% of them singletons. V lost 10 bases and J lost 3, with 21 bases in between. Germline loops: CDR1 LGHDT, CDR2 YNNKEL (reference sequence). This CDR3 is built from 15 residues. The sequenced sample consisted of peripheral blood. The chain employs TRBV3-1 (or the pseudogene TRBV3-2) and TRBJ2-5; D is perhaps TRBD2 (7 bases). This TCR was recovered from a woman of 80 years or more with acute or convalescent COVID-19. The CDR3 loop is CATTSRGGGEETQYF. As DNA, the CDR3 is TGTGCCACCACCTCGAGGGGCGGGGGCGAAGAGACCCAGTACTTC.